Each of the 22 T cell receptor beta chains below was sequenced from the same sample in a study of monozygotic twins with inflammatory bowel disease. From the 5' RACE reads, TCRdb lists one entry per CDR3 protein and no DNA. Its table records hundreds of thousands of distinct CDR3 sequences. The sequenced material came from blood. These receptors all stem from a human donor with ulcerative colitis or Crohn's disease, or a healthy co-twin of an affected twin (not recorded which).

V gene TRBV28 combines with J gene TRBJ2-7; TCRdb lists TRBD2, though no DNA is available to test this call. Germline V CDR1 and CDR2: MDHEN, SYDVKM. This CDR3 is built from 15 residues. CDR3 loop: CASSSISGRAYEQYF.

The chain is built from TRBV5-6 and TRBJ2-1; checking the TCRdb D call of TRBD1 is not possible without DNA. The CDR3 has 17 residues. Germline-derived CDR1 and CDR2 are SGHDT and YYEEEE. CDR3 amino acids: CASSLGSGSTLYNEQFF. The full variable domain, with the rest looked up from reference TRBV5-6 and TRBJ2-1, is DAGVTQSPTHLIKTRGQQVTLRCSPKSGHDTVSWYQQALGQGPQFIFQYYEEEERQRGNFPDRFSGHQFPNYSSELNVNALLLGDSALYLCASSLGSGSTLYNEQFFGPGTRLTVL.

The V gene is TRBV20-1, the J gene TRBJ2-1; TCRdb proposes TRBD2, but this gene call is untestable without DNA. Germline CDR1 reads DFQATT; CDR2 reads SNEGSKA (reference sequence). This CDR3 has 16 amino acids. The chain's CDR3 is CSAVGLSGGIYNEQFF.

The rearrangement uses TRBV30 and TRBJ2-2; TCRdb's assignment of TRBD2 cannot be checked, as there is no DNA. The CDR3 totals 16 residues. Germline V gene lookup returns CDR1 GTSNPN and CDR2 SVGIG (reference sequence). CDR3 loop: CAWSGEAGPFTGELFF. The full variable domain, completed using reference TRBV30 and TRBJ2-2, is SQTIHQWPATLVQPVGSPLSLECTVEGTSNPNLYWYRQAAGRGLQLLFYSVGIGQISSEVPQNLSASRPQDRQFILSSKKLLLSDSGFYLCAWSGEAGPFTGELFFGEGSRLTVL.

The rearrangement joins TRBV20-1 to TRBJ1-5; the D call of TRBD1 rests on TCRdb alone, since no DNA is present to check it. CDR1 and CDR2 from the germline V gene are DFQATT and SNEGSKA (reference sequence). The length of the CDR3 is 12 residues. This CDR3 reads CSAIGQGRPQHF.

The CDR3 spells CASSQGQGQFF. The chain has TRBV3-1 and TRBJ2-1. There are 11 residues in the CDR3. Germline loops: CDR1 LGHDT, CDR2 YNNKEL (reference sequence).

CDR3 protein: CASSPRGSYNSPLHF. The chain is built from TRBV5-1 and TRBJ1-6. This CDR3 is 15 amino acids long. CDR1 and CDR2 from the germline V gene are SGHRS and YFSETQ.

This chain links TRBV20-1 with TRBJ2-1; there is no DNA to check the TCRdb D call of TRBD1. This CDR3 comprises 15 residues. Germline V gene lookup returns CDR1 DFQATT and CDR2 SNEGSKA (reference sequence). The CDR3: CSANPGQGSYNEQFF.

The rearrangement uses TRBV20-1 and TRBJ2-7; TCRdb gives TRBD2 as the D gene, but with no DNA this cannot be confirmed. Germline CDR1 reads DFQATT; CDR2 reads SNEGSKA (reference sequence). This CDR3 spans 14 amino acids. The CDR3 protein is CSASTSGRLDEQYF.

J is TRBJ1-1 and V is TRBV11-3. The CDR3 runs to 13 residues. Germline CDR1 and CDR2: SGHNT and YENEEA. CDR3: CASSYGYTTEAFF.

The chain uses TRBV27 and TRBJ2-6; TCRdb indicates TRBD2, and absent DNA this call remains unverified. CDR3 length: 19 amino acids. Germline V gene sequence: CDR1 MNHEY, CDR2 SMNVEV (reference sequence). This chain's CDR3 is CASSLAGTRVSSGANVLTF.

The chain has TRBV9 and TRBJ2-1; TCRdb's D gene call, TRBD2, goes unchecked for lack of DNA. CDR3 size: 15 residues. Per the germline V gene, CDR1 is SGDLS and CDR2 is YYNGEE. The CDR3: CASSPGTPGVNEQFF.

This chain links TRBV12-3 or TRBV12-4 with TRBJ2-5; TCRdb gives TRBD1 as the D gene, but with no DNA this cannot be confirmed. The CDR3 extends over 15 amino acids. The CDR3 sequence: CASSGDRDIRETQYF.

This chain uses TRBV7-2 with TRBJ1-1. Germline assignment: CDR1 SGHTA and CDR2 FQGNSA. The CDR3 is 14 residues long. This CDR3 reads CASSLEKRNTEAFF.

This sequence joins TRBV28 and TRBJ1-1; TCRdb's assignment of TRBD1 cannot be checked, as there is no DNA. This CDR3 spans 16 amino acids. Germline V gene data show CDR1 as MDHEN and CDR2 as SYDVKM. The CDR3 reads CASRMPTSRTGGEAFF.

CDR3 amino acids: CASSYLRVNTEAFF. V usage is TRBV6-5 and J usage is TRBJ1-1; no DNA is available, so the TRBD1 call from TCRdb remains unchecked. The CDR3 spans 14 residues. Germline-derived CDR1 and CDR2 are MNHEY and SVGAGI.

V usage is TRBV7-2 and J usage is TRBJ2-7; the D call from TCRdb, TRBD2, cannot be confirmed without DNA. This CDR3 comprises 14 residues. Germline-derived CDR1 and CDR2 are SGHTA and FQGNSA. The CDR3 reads CASSFGLAGDEQYF.

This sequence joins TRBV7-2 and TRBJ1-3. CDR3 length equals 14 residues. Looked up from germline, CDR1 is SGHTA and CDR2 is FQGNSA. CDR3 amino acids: CASSLKSGAETIYF.

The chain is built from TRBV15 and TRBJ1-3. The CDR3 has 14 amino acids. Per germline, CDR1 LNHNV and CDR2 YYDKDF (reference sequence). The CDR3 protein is CATSRGLPGNTIYF.

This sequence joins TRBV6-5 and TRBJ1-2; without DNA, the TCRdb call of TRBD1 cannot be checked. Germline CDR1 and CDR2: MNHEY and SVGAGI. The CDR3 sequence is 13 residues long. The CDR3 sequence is CASTGGRLYGYTF.

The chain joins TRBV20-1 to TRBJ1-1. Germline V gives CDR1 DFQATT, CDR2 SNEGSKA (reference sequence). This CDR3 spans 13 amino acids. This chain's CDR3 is CSASLDMNTEAFF.

The CDR3 region is CASSLVVDYGYTF. The chain is built from TRBV5-1 and TRBJ1-2. The length of the CDR3 is 13 residues. Germline V gene data show CDR1 as SGHRS and CDR2 as YFSETQ.